This TCR beta chain was profiled in a study of shared clonotypes between healthy human individuals. The protocol was immunoSEQ multiplex PCR, while the TCRdb copy is restricted to in-frame clones and leaves out a portion. The data show 1.5 million to 2.5 million clones, about 95% seen once. Study-wide points: Among a few donors, approximately 5.4% of naive CD4 clonotypes were found in common. Larger estimated richness was generally seen in naive subsets than in memory subsets.

This CDR3 comprises 13 residues. Trimming pared 1 base from V and 7 bases from J, leaving 11 bases between. Germline CDR1 and CDR2: SGHDN and FVKESK. The table lists this clone with a count of one. Its antigen remains unidentified. Only CD45RO-negative cells positively selected for CCR7 counted as naive CD8 cells, so terminally differentiated effector memory CD45RA+ cells were excluded. Sequenced input: naive CD8+ T cells sorted from blood. The TCR originated in a man in his late teens or twenties in good health. V and J are TRBV14 and TRBJ2-7; the D gene is possibly TRBD2 (6 bases). CDR3 region: CASSQGEAPEQYF. The CDR3 region has the DNA TGTGCCAGCAGCCAAGGGGAGGCCCCGGAGCAGTACTTC.